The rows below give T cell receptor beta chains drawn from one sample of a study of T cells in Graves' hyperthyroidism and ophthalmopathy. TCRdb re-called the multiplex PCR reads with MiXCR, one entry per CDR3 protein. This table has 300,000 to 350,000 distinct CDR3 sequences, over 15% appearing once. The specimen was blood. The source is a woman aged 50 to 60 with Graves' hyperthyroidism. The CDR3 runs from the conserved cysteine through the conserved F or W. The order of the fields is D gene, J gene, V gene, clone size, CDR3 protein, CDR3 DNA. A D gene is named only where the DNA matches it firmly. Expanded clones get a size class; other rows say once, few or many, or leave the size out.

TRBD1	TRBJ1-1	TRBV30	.	CAWTQGAETEAFF	TGTGCCTGGACACAGGGGGCTGAGACTGAAGCTTTCTTT
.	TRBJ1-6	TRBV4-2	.	CASSQVGRGADYSNSPLHF	TGTGCCAGCAGCCAAGTGGGCAGGGGCGCCGACTACTCTAATTCACCCCTCCACTTT
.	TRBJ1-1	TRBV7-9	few	CASSAPRTEAFF	TGTGCCAGCAGCGCCCCCCGAACTGAAGCTTTCTTT
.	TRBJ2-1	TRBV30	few	CAWSLGSVVGNEQFF	TGTGCCTGGTCGCTCGGCTCCGTGGTCGGCAATGAGCAGTTCTTC
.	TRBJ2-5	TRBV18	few	CASSPSPGPEETQYF	TGTGCCAGCTCACCTTCACCGGGACCCGAAGAGACCCAGTACTTC
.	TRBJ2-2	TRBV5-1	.	CASSDSGTGELFF	TGCGCCAGCAGCGATTCGGGCACCGGGGAGCTGTTTTTT
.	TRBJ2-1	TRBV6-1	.	CASRQLFQGRDNEQFF	TGTGCCAGCAGACAATTATTCCAGGGTAGGGACAATGAGCAGTTCTTC
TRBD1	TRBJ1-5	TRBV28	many	CASSFDRADDQPQHF	TGTGCCAGCAGTTTTGACAGGGCGGACGATCAGCCCCAGCATTTT
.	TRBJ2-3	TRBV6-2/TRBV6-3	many	CASSYEFQQITDTQYF	TGTGCCAGCAGTTACGAATTTCAGCAAATCACAGATACGCAGTATTTT
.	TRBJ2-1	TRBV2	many	CGGAYNEQFF	TGTGGGGGGGCCTACAATGAGCAGTTCTTC
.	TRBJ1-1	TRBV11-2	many	CASSQDSNTEAFF	TGTGCCAGCAGCCAGGACAGTAACACTGAAGCTTTCTTT
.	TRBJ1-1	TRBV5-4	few	CASSITALKGTEAFF	TGTGCCAGCAGTATCACGGCCCTTAAGGGCACTGAAGCTTTCTTT